One sample yielded the 6 T cell receptor beta chains listed below, sequenced in a study of cytomegalovirus exposure and HLA in healthy donors. It was with 60 Vbeta and 13 Jbeta primers that the PCR ran. Repertoires were generated with immunoSEQ multiplex PCR, while TCRdb's copy carries only in-frame clones and drops some. Altogether approximately 88,000 clones are present, around four fifths being singletons, with the ten largest covering about 1.4%. Sequenced material: PBMCs. These TCRs come from a male donor in good health and CMV-seronegative.

This chain links TRBV11-2 with TRBJ1-1; no firm D call. The CDR3 is 15 amino acids. CDR1 and CDR2 from the germline V gene are SGHAT and FQNNGV. V was shortened by 1 base and J by 0 bases, with 9 bases between the two germline ends. The chain's CDR3 is CASSLVLQLNTEAFF. CDR3 sequence (DNA): TGTGCCAGCAGCTTAGTTTTACAGTTGAACACTGAAGCTTTCTTT. The complete variable domain, with remaining parts taken from reference TRBV11-2 and TRBJ1-1, reads EAGVAQSPRYKIIEKRQSVAFWCNPISGHATLYWYQQILGQGPKLLIQFQNNGVVDDSQLPKDRFSAERLKGVDSTLKIQPAKLEDSAVYLCASSLVLQLNTEAFFGQGTRLTVV.

About this clone: The conserved phenylalanine or tryptophan normally closing the CDR3 is absent here, so this likely arose from a read error. The chain uses TRBV19 and TRBJ1-2; 10 bases match TRBD1. In germline, CDR1 is LNHDA, CDR2 SQIVND (reference sequence). CDR3 length: 12 amino acids. Trimming at V came to 6 bases and at J to 8 bases, leaving 3 bases not matched to a gene. The CDR3 spells CASSPTGGGYTS. CDR3 DNA: TGTGCCAGTAGCCCGACAGGGGGCGGCTACACCTCC.

The V and J genes are TRBV5-1 and TRBJ2-1, with 10 nucleotides matching TRBD2. Germline V gene lookup returns CDR1 SGHRS and CDR2 YFSETQ. V gave up 0 bases and J gave up 6 bases; unmatched junction bases: 9. The CDR3 length is 17 residues. CDR3 DNA: TGCGCCAGCAGCTTGGAAGCGGGGGGGCCCTCTCGCAATGAGCAGTTCTTC. It encodes CASSLEAGGPSRNEQFF. Supplemented by reference TRBV5-1 and TRBJ2-1, the full variable domain reads KAGVTQTPRYLIKTRGQQVTLSCSPISGHRSVSWYQQTPGQGLQFLFEYFSETQRNKGNFPGRFSGRQFSNSRSEMNVSTLELGDSALYLCASSLEAGGPSRNEQFFGPGTRLTVL.

The chain joins TRBV18 to TRBJ2-3, with 7 bases that match TRBD1. Trimming removed 7 bases from V and 3 bases from J; junction bases left unmatched: 7. In germline, CDR1 is KGHSH, CDR2 LQKENI. The CDR3 has 14 amino acids. The CDR3 sequence is CASCRQGWTDTQYF. Here the CDR3 DNA reads TGTGCCAGCTGCAGACAGGGTTGGACAGATACGCAGTATTTT.

In this sample, this clone turned up once. The V gene is TRBV28, the J gene TRBJ2-2; 9 bases are shared with TRBD2. CDR3 length equals 16 residues. The V and J ends lost 5 bases and 3 bases, in that order; junction bases with no gene match: 7. Germline lookup yields CDR1 MDHEN and CDR2 SYDVKM. CDR3 amino acids: CASSPLGGRDTGELFF. DNA for the CDR3: TGTGCCAGCAGTCCCCTGGGCGGGAGGGACACCGGGGAGCTGTTTTTT.

V is TRBV6-6 and J is TRBJ1-5; D may be TRBD1 (6 bases). The CDR3 has 16 amino acids. V lost 2 bases and J lost 5, with 16 bases in between. Germline V gene lookup returns CDR1 MNHNY and CDR2 SVGAGI (reference sequence). The CDR3 loop reads CASSYASRGGDQPQHF. CDR3 sequence (DNA): TGTGCCAGCAGTTACGCGTCAAGGGGGGGGGATCAGCCCCAGCATTTT.